A single sample gave rise to the 12 T cell receptor beta chains below, sequenced in a study of regulatory T cells in long-lasting Graves disease. Construction of the TCR beta libraries employed iRepertoire HTBI primers in conjunction with Arm-PCR of CDR3 regions. TCRdb passed the multiplex PCR reads through MiXCR, listing each CDR3 protein once. The sample gives 600,000 to 650,000 distinct CDR3 sequences, roughly 15% of which show up once; around a sixth is in the top ten. Time point meaning: newly diagnosed GD, antithyroid drugs for less than 3 months. From PBMCs, RNA was extracted and then used to make the TCR library. Another study also made use of these data, one on T cells in Graves' hyperthyroidism and ophthalmopathy.

The source material was peripheral blood mononuclear cells (PBMCs), sampled at new diagnosis, from a patient treated with antithyroid drugs. These receptors were taken from a woman in her thirties with Graves disease.

This clonotype was counted many times. The chain carries TRBV28 and TRBJ2-1; 7 bases are shared with TRBD2. Germline loops: CDR1 MDHEN, CDR2 SYDVKM. After removal of 5 bases from V and 9 bases from J, the junction contained 16 bases not matched to a gene. This CDR3 has 16 amino acids. The CDR3 sequence: CASSAPRGSRVPEQFF. Written as DNA, the CDR3 is TGTGCCAGCAGTGCCCCTCGCGGGAGCCGCGTTCCTGAGCAGTTCTTC.

This clonotype was seen ten or more times. The chain couples TRBV7-3 to TRBJ2-5; no reliable D call. The germline V gene has CDR1 SGHTA and CDR2 FQGTGA. The CDR3 is 13 amino acids. Trimming took 0 bases from V and 0 from J, leaving 2 bases between them. CDR3 bases: TGTGCCAGCAGCTTAACTAACCAAGAGACCCAGTACTTC. Translation gives CASSLTNQETQYF.

This clonotype was seen at least ten times. The chain links TRBV20-1 to TRBJ2-5; 8 nucleotides agree with TRBD2. The germline gives CDR1 DFQATT, CDR2 SNEGSKA (reference sequence). Trimming cost V 3 bases and J 2 bases; bases outside gene matches: 11. The CDR3 covers 16 residues. The CDR3 DNA sequence: TGCAGTGCTAGGCATCCACTAGCGGCGGTACAAGAGACCCAGTACTTC. This encodes CSARHPLAAVQETQYF.

This clonotype was observed many times. This chain connects TRBV7-3 to TRBJ1-6; the D gene is possibly TRBD1 (5 bases). Trimming left V 2 bases short and J 3 bases short, with 11 bases between. There are 16 residues in the CDR3. In germline, CDR1 is SGHTA, CDR2 FQGTGA. CDR3 nucleotide sequence: TGTGCCAGCAGCTTAGGGGCAGGGATCTATAATTCACCCCTCCACTTT. It is translated as CASSLGAGIYNSPLHF.

The V and J genes are TRBV10-3 and TRBJ2-1; the match to TRBD2 covers 11 bases. CDR3 length equals 15 residues. V shed 6 bases and J 6 bases; nucleotides not matched to a gene: 7. Germline-derived CDR1 and CDR2 are ENHRY and SYGVKD. The CDR3 region has the DNA TGTGCCATCAGAGCTGGGACTAGCGGAGGCAATGAGCAGTTCTTC. It translates to CAIRAGTSGGNEQFF.

This clonotype was seen a few times. In DNA, the CDR3 is TGTGCCAGCAGTTGGAGACTAGCGGGGCCCACAGATACGCAGTATTTT. Its translation is CASSWRLAGPTDTQYF. The chain combines TRBV12-3 or TRBV12-4 with TRBJ2-3, with 11 bases lining up with TRBD2. The CDR3 has 16 amino acids. The V gene end was trimmed by 4 bases and the J gene end by 2 bases; junction bases not matched to a gene: 5.

The rearrangement links TRBV10-3 to TRBJ2-7, with D possibly matching TRBD1 (7 bases). The CDR3 is made up of 13 amino acids. Looked up from germline, CDR1 is ENHRY and CDR2 is SYGVKD. V was pared by 10 bases and J by 2 bases, with 15 bases between. This CDR3 is CATHGGQTYEQYF. The CDR3 DNA reads TGTGCCACCCACGGGGGACAGACCTACGAGCAGTACTTC.

V usage is TRBV30 and J usage is TRBJ1-1; D is unresolved. The CDR3 is made up of 15 amino acids. The V end was cut by 0 bases, the J end by 0 bases, with 11 bases between. Germline V gives CDR1 GTSNPN, CDR2 SVGIG (reference sequence). This chain's CDR3 is CAWSVVGRLNTEAFF. The CDR3 DNA reads TGTGCCTGGAGTGTGGTCGGCAGACTGAACACTGAAGCTTTCTTT.

To note about this clonotype: Given the absence of the conserved phenylalanine or tryptophan at the CDR3 end, a read error is likely. The DNA is left out, because the CDR3 cannot be placed on it with certainty; the CDR3 is given as TCRdb lists it. The chain links TRBV20-1 to TRBJ2-7. The CDR3 is 9 amino acids in total, end residues counted. CDR1 is DFQATT, CDR2 SNEGSKA, per germline (reference sequence). This CDR3 is CSASRLPLS.

The V call is TRBV5-1, the J call TRBJ1-2; no reliable D call. Between the trimmed V and J ends, which lost 5 bases and 0 bases, there was a span of 8 bases. This CDR3 spans 13 amino acids. From germline, CDR1 is SGHRS and CDR2 YFSETQ. The DNA of the CDR3 is TGCGCCAGCAGGAGCGAGCCTAACTATGGCTACACCTTC. This sequence encodes CASRSEPNYGYTF.

This clonotype has a handful of counts. Relative to the germline gene, one junction end is altered; a read error may explain this. The rearrangement joins TRBV28 to TRBJ2-7; D uncertain. Germline CDR1 reads MDHEN; CDR2 reads SYDVKM. CDR3 length: 11 residues. The CDR3 bases are TGTGCCAGCAGTCTACGGACGGTCGTAAACTTC. This gives the protein CASSLRTVVNF. The full variable domain, its missing parts supplied by reference TRBV28 and TRBJ2-7, is DVKVTQSSRYLVKRTGEKVFLECVQDMDHENMFWYRQDPGLGLRLIYFSYDVKMKEKGDIPEGYSVSREKKERFSLILESASTNQTSMYLCASSLRTVVNFGPGTRLTVT.

This clonotype occurred many times. This chain connects TRBV28 to TRBJ1-4; D gene ambiguous. The CDR3 spans 15 residues. Germline loops: CDR1 MDHEN, CDR2 SYDVKM. Trimming cost V 3 bases and J 3 bases, with 11 bases left between them. The CDR3 DNA sequence: TGTGCCAGCAGTTTTTTATCGGGCCCTAATGAAAAACTGTTTTTT. It yields the protein CASSFLSGPNEKLFF.